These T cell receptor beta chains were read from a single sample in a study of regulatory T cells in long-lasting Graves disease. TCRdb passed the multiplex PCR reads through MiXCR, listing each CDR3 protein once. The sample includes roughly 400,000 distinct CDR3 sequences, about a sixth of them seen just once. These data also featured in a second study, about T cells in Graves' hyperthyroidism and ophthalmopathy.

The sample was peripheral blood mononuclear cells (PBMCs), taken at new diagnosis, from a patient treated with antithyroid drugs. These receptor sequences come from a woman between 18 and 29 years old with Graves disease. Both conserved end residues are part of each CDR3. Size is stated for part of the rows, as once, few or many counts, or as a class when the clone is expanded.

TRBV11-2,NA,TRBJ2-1,CASSLDGGSGVNEQFF
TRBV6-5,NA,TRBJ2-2,CASSLQGADTGELFF
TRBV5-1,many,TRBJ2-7,CASSPTPELAGLTRQYF
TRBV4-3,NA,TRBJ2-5,CASSQAPIQETQYF
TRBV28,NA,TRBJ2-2,CASRLSTGELFF
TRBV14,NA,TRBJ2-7,CASSQVIRGEQYF
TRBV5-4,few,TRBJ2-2,CASSRTSGSMAGELFF
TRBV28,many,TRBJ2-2,CASSLTGLAGNTGELFF
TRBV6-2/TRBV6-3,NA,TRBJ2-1,CASSGRQGGTGSYNEQFF
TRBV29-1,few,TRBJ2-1,CSVVAGVNEQFF
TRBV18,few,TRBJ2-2,CASSPRVTKTGELFF
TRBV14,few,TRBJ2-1,CASSQELVGEQFF
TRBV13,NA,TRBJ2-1,CASSLEGVYNEQFF
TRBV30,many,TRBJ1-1,CAWSVSGKAFF
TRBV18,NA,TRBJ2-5,CASSPERGGEAQYF
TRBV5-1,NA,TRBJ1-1,CASSLVLQNTEAFF
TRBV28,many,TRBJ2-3,CASSSKGGGRMAQYF
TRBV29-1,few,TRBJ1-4,CSVMGLGNEKLFF
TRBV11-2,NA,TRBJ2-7,CASRGVRGQTSYEQYF
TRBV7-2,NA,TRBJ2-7,CASIQLGGVIYEQYF
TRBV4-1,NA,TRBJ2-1,CASSQGLAGKIYNEQFF
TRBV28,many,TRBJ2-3,CASSEISTDTQYF
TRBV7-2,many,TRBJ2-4,CASSPEEAKNIQYF
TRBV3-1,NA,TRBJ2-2,CASSQARGPTGELFF
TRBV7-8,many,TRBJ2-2,CASRWTAASNTGELFF
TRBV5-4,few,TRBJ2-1,CASSFGQGDSEQFF
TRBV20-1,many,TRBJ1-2,CSARIPNGVGDYGYTF
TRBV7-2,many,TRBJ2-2,CASSLAANTGELFF
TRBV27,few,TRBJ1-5,CASSQYRGRQPQHF
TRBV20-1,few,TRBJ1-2,CSARDDRAGYTF
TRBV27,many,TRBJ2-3,CASSPTGTHPRDTQYF
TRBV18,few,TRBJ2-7,CASSPTQNPRYEQYF
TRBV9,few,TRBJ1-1,CASSVVGDLTEAFF
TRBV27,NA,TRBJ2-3,CASSPLAGGRGTDTQYF
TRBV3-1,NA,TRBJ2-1,CASSPTGQGVFNEQFF
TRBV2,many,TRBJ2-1,CASSDFSYNEQFF
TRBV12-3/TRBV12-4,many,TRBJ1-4,CASSFFRGGEKLFF
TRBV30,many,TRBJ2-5,CAWSQGFGETQYF
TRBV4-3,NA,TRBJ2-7,CASSLTHDSYEQYF
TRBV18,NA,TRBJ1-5,CASSHEGQGIQPQHF
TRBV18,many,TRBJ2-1,CASSPLDSYNEQFF
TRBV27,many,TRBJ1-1,CASSLGGGDTEAFF
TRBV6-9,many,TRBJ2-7,CASSSISTGLSHHEQYF
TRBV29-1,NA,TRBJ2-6,CSAQGSGANVLTF
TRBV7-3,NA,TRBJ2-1,CASSATGDNEQFF
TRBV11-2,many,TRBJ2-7,CASTEGAGLHYEQYF
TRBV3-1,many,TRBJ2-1,CASSQGVAGVNEQFF
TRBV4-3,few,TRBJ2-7,CASSQETGGGDEQYF
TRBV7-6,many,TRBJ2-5,CASSSDGLQETQYF
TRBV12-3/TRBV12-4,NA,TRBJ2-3,CASSPSPGLAGGGGSTDTQYF
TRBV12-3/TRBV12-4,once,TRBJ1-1,CASSLGAWDTEAFF
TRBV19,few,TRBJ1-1,CASSPRTVQNTEAFF
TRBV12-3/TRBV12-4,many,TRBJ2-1,CASSASTGDYEQFF
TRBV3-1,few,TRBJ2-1,CASSQTSGSGGEQFF
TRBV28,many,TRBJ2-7,CASSKPGTGTYEQYF